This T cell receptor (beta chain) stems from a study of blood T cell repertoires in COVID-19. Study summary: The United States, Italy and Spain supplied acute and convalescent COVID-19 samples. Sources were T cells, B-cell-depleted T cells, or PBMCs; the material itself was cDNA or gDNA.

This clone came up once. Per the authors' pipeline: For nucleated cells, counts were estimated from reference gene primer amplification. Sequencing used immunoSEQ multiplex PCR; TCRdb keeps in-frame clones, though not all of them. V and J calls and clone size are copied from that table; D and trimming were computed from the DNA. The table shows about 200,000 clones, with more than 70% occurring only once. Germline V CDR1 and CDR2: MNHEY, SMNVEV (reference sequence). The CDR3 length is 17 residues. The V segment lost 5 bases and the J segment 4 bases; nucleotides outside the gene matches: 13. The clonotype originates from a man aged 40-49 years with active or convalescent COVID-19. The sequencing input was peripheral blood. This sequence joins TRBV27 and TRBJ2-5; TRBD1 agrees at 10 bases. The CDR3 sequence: CASSRTPRQGALETQYF. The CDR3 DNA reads TGTGCCAGCAGTCGAACTCCCCGACAGGGGGCTCTAGAGACCCAGTACTTC.